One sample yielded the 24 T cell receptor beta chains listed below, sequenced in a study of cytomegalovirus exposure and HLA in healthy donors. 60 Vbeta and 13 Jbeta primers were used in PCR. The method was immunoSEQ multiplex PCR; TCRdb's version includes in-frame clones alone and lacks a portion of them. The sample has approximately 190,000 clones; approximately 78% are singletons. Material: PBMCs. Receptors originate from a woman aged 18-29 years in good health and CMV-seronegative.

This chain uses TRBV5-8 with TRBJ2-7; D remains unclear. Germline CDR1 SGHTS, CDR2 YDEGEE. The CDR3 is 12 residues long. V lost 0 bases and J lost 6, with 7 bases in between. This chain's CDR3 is CASSLVKSEQYF. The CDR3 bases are TGTGCCAGCAGCTTGGTAAAGAGCGAGCAGTACTTC.

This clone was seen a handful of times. CDR3 DNA sequence: TGTGCCACCGGGCCCCGGGAAACACATGAAGCTTTCTTT. It is translated as CATGPRETHEAFF. V is TRBV10-3 and J is TRBJ1-1; D is unresolved. Germline V CDR1 and CDR2: ENHRY, SYGVKD. The CDR3 sequence is 13 residues long. V lost 10 bases to trimming and J lost 7 bases, with 19 bases between them.

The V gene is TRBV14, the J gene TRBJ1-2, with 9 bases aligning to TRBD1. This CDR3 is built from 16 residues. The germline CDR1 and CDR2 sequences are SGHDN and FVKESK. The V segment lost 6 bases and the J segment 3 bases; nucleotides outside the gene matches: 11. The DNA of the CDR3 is TGTGCCAGCAGAGCGGGACAGGGACATCCGGACTATGGCTACACCTTC. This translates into CASRAGQGHPDYGYTF.

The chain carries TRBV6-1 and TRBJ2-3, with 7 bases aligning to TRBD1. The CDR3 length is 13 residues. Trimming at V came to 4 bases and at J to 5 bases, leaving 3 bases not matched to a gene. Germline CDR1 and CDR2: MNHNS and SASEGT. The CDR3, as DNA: TGTGCCAGCAGTGGACAGGGTGGAGATACGCAGTATTTT. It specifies CASSGQGGDTQYF.

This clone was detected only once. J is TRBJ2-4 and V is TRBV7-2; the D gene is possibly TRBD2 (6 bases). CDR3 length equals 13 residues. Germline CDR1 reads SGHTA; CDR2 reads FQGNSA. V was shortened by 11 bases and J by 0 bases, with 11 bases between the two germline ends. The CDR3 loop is CASSGGAKNIQYF. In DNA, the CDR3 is TGTGCCTCCTCCGGGGGAGCCAAAAACATTCAGTACTTC.

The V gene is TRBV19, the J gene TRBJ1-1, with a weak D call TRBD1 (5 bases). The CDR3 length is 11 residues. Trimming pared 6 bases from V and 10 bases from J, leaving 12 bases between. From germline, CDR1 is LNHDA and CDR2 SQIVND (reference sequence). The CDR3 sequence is CASRAEGRAFF. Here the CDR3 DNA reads TGTGCCAGTAGGGCGGAGGGGCGAGCTTTCTTT.

CDR3: CASSRLSIRTGNTIYF. The CDR3 bases are TGTGCCAGCAGTAGACTGTCTATTAGAACTGGAAACACCATATATTTT. The rearrangement joins TRBV6-4 to TRBJ1-3, with D uncertain. Trimming removed 5 bases from V and 2 bases from J, with 16 bases in between. This CDR3 region has 16 residues. The germline V gene encodes CDR1 MRHNA and CDR2 SNTAGT.

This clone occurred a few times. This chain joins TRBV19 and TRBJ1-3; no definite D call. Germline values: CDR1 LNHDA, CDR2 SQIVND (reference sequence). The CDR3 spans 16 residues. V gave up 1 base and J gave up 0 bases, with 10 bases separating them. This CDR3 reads CASSIVRVISGNTIYF. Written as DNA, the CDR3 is TGTGCCAGTAGTATAGTCCGGGTGATCTCTGGAAACACCATATATTTT. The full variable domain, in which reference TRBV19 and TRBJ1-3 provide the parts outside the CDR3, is DGGITQSPKYLFRKEGQNVTLSCEQNLNHDAMYWYRQDPGQGLRLIYYSQIVNDFQKGDIAEGYSVSREKKESFPLTVTSAQKNPTAFYLCASSIVRVISGNTIYFGEGSWLTVV.

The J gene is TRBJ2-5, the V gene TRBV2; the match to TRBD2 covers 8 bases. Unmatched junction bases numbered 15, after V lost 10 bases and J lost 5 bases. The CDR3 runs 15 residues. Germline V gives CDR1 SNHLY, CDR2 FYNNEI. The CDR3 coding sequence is TGTGCCAACTCTCTCGCGGGAGGAGGACAGGAGACCCAGTACTTC. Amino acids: CANSLAGGGQETQYF.

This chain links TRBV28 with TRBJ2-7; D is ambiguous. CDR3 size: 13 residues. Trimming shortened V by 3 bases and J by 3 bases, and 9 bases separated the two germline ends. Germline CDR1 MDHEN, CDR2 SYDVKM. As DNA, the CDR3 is TGTGCCAGCAGTTTTTGGGCAGGCTACGAGCAGTACTTC. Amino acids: CASSFWAGYEQYF.

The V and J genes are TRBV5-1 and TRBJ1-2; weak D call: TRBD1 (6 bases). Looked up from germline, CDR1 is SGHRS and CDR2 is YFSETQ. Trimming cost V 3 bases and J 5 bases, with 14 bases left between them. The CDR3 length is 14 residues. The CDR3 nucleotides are TGCGCCAGCAGCTCAAGGACAGCCTCATATGGCTACACCTTC. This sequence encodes CASSSRTASYGYTF.

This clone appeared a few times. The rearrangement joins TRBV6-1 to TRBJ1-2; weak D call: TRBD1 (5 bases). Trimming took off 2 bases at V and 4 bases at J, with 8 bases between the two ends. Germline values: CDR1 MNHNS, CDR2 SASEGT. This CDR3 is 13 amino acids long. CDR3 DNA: TGTGCCAGCAGTGAATCAGGGCCCTATGGCTACACCTTC. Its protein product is CASSESGPYGYTF.

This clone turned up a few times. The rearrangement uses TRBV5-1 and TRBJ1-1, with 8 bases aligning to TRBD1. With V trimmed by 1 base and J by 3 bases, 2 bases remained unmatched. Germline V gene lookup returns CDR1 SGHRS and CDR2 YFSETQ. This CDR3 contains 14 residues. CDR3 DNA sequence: TGCGCCAGCAGCTTGCCACAGGGGGACACTGAAGCTTTCTTT. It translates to CASSLPQGDTEAFF.

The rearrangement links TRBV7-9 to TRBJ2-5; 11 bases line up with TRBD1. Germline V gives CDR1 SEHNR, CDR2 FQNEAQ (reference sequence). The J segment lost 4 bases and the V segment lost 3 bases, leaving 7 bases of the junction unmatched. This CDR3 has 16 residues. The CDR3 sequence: CASSLLGQGARETQYF. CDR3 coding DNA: TGTGCCAGCAGCTTGCTTGGACAGGGGGCAAGAGAGACCCAGTACTTC.

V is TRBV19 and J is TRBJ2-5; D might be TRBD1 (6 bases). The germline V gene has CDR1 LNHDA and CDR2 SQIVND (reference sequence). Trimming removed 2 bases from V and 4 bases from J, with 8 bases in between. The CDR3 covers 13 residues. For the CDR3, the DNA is TGTGCCAGTAGTATATCGACAGGAGAGACCCAGTACTTC. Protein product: CASSISTGETQYF.

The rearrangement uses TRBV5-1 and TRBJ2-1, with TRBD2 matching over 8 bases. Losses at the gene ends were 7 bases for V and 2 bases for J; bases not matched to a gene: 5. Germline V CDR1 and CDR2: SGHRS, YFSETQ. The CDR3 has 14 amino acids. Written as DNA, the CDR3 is TGCGCCAGCGCGGGGGGCCCTCCCTACAATGAGCAGTTCTTC. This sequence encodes CASAGGPPYNEQFF.

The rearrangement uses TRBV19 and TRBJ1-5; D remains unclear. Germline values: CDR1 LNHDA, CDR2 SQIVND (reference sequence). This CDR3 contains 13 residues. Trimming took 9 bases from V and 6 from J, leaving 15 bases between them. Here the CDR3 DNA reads TGTGCCAGCAGTGCGGGCCGGGGTCAGCCCCAGCATTTT. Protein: CASSAGRGQPQHF.

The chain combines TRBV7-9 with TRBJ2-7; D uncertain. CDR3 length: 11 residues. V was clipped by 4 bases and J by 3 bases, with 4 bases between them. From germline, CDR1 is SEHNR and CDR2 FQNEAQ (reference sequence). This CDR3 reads CASSYNYEQYF. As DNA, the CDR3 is TGTGCCAGCAGCTACAACTACGAGCAGTACTTC.

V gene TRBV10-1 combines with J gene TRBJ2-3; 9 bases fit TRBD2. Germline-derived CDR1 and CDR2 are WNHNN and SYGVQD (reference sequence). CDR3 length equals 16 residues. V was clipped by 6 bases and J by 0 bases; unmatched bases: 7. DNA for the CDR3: TGCGCCAGCAGCCCGGGACTAGCCTTTAGCACAGATACGCAGTATTTT. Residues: CASSPGLAFSTDTQYF.

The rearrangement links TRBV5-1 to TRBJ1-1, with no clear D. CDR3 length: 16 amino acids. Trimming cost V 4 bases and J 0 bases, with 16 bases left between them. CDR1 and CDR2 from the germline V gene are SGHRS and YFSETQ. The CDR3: CASSRWVAGMNTEAFF. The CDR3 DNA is TGCGCCAGCAGCCGGTGGGTGGCGGGGATGAACACTGAAGCTTTCTTT.

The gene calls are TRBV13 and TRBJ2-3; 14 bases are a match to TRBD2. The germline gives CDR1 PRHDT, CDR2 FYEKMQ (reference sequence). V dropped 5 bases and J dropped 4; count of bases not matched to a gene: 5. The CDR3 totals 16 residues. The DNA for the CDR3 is TGTGCCAGCAGCGCCCGGACTAGCGGGGGGCCAGATACGCAGTATTTT. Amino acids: CASSARTSGGPDTQYF.

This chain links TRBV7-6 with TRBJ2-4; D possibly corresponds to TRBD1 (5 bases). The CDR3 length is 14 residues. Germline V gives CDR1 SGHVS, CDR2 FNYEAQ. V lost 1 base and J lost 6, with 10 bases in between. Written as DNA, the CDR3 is TGTGCCAGCAGCTTAGTTCGCCAGGGAAACATTCAGTACTTC. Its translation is CASSLVRQGNIQYF.

The DNA for the CDR3 is TGTGCCAGCAATGCCAAGCGGACTCCCTACGAGCAGTACTTC. Its translation: CASNAKRTPYEQYF. The rearrangement uses TRBV2 and TRBJ2-7, with D maybe TRBD2 (5 bases). Germline V gene sequence: CDR1 SNHLY, CDR2 FYNNEI. This CDR3 has 14 residues. V was shortened by 7 bases and J by 2 bases, with 15 bases between the two germline ends.

CDR3 nucleotides: TGTGCCAGCAGCCTAGGACAGGGGGCGCAGGAGACCCAGTACTTC. Translating gives CASSLGQGAQETQYF. The genes are TRBV7-9 and TRBJ2-5; 11 bases are a match to TRBD1. CDR3 size: 15 residues. V lost 5 bases and J lost 5; bases outside the gene matches: 7. Per the germline V gene, CDR1 is SEHNR and CDR2 is FQNEAQ (reference sequence).